Listed below are T cell receptor beta chains from one sample, sequenced in a study of shared clonotypes between healthy human individuals. The data were produced by immunoSEQ multiplex PCR, yet TCRdb's version contains in-frame clones alone and is incomplete. This table holds fewer than 850,000 clones, 96% found once. Sequenced sample: naive CD8+ T cells sorted from blood. The origin of the receptors is a man aged 25-40 years in good health. Both conserved end residues are part of each CDR3. The order of the fields is CDR3 protein, V gene.

CDR3: CATSRDRDNYEQYF; V: TRBV15
CDR3: CASRLIQGTGTEAFF; V: TRBV9
CDR3: CASSLFSGSYEQYF; V: TRBV11-2
CDR3: CASSQGSSYNEQFF; V: TRBV4-2
CDR3: CASSENRVSYEQYF; V: TRBV2
CDR3: CASSEFETGITDTQYF; V: TRBV6-1
CDR3: CASSLRTSGDFEQYF; V: TRBV7-9
CDR3: CSVGSDSVSGANVLTF; V: TRBV29-1
CDR3: CASSFRVFTDTQYF; V: TRBV28
CDR3: CAISSGLAGGRAEQFF; V: TRBV10-3
CDR3: CASSPPDGEKQYF; V: TRBV5-1
CDR3: CASSPGPGGAFF; V: TRBV27
CDR3: CASSLSRYSNQPQHF; V: TRBV27
CDR3: CASSQELAGSGRNYVQFF; V: TRBV4-3
CDR3: CATSGYAYEQYF; V: TRBV15
CDR3: CSVEETGEYTGELFF; V: TRBV29-1
CDR3: CASSQDRGIYNEQFF; V: TRBV14
CDR3: CASSSLGTGAYEQFF; V: TRBV7-9
CDR3: CASRLGDGPQPQHF; V: TRBV19
CDR3: CASRFARLAGPGELFF; V: TRBV7-2
CDR3: CASSQDYGEQFF; V: TRBV4-1
CDR3: CASSPRGRGITDTQYF; V: TRBV11-2
CDR3: CASSLDSGPNTGELFF; V: TRBV13
CDR3: CASSLLGALNTGELFF; V: TRBV13
CDR3: CASSYGLTIPYNEQFF; V: TRBV6-6
CDR3: CASSLVHEGYNEQFF; V: TRBV5-6
CDR3: CASSESSGRPYNEQFF; V: TRBV10-1
CDR3: CATSREEAGGPSRETQYF; V: TRBV15
CDR3: CASSTPGLSTDTQYF; V: TRBV11-2
CDR3: CATSRAGQLDYEQYF; V: TRBV15
CDR3: CASSLGIGEYNEQFF; V: TRBV11-2
CDR3: CASSQDLPSLEYF; V: TRBV4-1
CDR3: CASSPPGLAHNEQFF; V: TRBV19
CDR3: CASSLGDRGPDTQYF; V: TRBV5-6
CDR3: CASSALRQGGTEAFF; V: TRBV9
CDR3: CASALRVGNTEAFF; V: TRBV2
CDR3: CASTPFGTPWEQYF; V: TRBV28
CDR3: CASSWAGDPGELFF; V: TRBV27
CDR3: CASSFTDSATNEKLFF; V: TRBV7-2
CDR3: CASSRSVAGGDTQYF; V: TRBV6-6
CDR3: CAISESIGVRHEQYF; V: TRBV10-3
CDR3: CASSLVAGYNEQFF; V: TRBV5-1
CDR3: CASSFGASGSYEQYF; V: TRBV7-8
CDR3: CASSEMFRYSYYGYTF; V: TRBV10-1
CDR3: CASSQAHPSVLTF; V: TRBV14
CDR3: CATSRDRGRASEQYF; V: TRBV15
CDR3: CASRGGQLIQETQYF; V: TRBV2
CDR3: CASSPTGETQYF; V: TRBV5-4
CDR3: CASSQDPVNGGGAYGYTF; V: TRBV4-2
CDR3: CASSLGLADLYQETQYF; V: TRBV28